The rows below give T cell receptor beta chains drawn from one sample of a study of siplizumab effects on memory and regulatory T cells. The repertoire was sequenced with immunoSEQ multiplex PCR; TCRdb's copy has only in-frame clones and lacks some. The sample shows about 120,000 clones, roughly 90% of them seen only once. The sample was CD4+ T cells sorted from blood. These receptors came from a human donor in good health. Each CDR3 is given with its conserved first and last residue. The D gene is left open where the match is weak. The listing skips clone size in some rows; elsewhere it reads once, few, many or a size class.

TRBJ1-1	once	-	TRBV25-1	TGTGCTACGGGACATTATGGGACTGAAGCTTTCTTT	CATGHYGTEAFF
TRBJ1-2	-	-	TRBV9	TGTGCCAGCAGCGAGCCCCTCACCTTC	CASSEPLTF
TRBJ2-2	-	-	TRBV9	TGTGCCAGCAGCGTGGGAGGAGGGAACACCGGGGAGCTGTTTTTT	CASSVGGGNTGELFF
TRBJ1-5	-	-	TRBV5-6	TGTGCCAGCAGCTTGGAGCCTGCCGGGCCCCAGCATTTT	CASSLEPAGPQHF
TRBJ1-6	-	TRBD1	TRBV5-4	TGTGCCAGCACCCCGGGACAGGGGGCCCAAAATTCACCCCTCCACTTT	CASTPGQGAQNSPLHF
TRBJ2-5	-	TRBD2	TRBV2	TGTGCCAGCAGTGTTGATGCAGGGAGGGGAGAGACCCAGTACTTC	CASSVDAGRGETQYF
TRBJ2-7	-	-	TRBV5-1	TGCGCCAGCAGCTTAAGAGAGGCGGTCGAGCAGTACTTC	CASSLREAVEQYF
TRBJ2-3	-	-	TRBV6-6	TGTGCCAGCAGTTACTCGTCTAGCGCAGATACGCAGTATTTT	CASSYSSSADTQYF
TRBJ2-7	-	-	TRBV2	TGTGCCAGCAGTAAACTGCGTGGTTGGGGTCTCTACGAGCAGTACTTC	CASSKLRGWGLYEQYF
TRBJ1-3	-	TRBD1	TRBV2	TGTGCCAGCAGTGAACAGGGGGCGCGGGGAAACACCATATATTTT	CASSEQGARGNTIYF
TRBJ1-5	-	-	TRBV18	TGTGCCAGCTCACCCTCAGGGGCAAGTCAGCCCCAGCATTTT	CASSPSGASQPQHF
TRBJ1-5	-	TRBD1	TRBV10-3	TGTGCCATCAGCACAGGGGGCCCAAGTCAGCCCCAGCATTTT	CAISTGGPSQPQHF
TRBJ1-3	-	-	TRBV5-6	TGTGCCAGCAGCCTACAGTTCTACTCTGGAAACACCATATATTTT	CASSLQFYSGNTIYF
TRBJ1-2	-	-	TRBV6-1	TGTGCCAGCGCCAGGGCTTCAATCTATGGCTACACCTTC	CASARASIYGYTF
TRBJ1-2	-	-	TRBV11-2	TGTGCCAGCAGCTTACACAACTATGGCTACACCTTC	CASSLHNYGYTF
TRBJ1-5	-	-	TRBV15	TGTGCCACCAGCCCATATAGCAATCAGCCCCAGCATTTT	CATSPYSNQPQHF
TRBJ1-5	-	-	TRBV19	TGTGCCAGTACCGTAATGGGGGATCGCAACAAAAACCAGCCCCAGCATTTT	CASTVMGDRNKNQPQHF
TRBJ2-7	-	-	TRBV7-2	TGTGCCAGCAGCTTATGGGACACCGCCACCTACGAGCAGTACTTC	CASSLWDTATYEQYF
TRBJ2-6	once	-	TRBV7-9	TGTGCCAGCAGCCCCCGGACTCCTGGGGCCAACGTCCTGACTTTC	CASSPRTPGANVLTF
TRBJ2-3	-	-	TRBV6-6	TGTGCCAGCACGGCCACAGACTTCCTTACAGATACGCAGTATTTT	CASTATDFLTDTQYF
TRBJ2-1	-	-	TRBV5-1	TGCGCCAGCAGCTTGTCTTCGGGATATCAACAGTTCTTC	CASSLSSGYQQFF
TRBJ1-5	-	-	TRBV6-5	TGTGCCAGCAGTTACTCGATTCGGGCGGCTCAGCCCCAGCATTTT	CASSYSIRAAQPQHF
TRBJ1-4	-	TRBD1	TRBV5-1	TGCGCCAGCAGCTTGGAGGGGGACAGGCTTAATGAAAAACTGTTTTTT	CASSLEGDRLNEKLFF
TRBJ2-7	-	-	TRBV15	TGTGCCACCAGCAGACCCCAAGTGGGGTCCTACGAGCAGTACTTC	CATSRPQVGSYEQYF
TRBJ1-2	-	TRBD1	TRBV5-5	TGTGCCAGCAGCTGGGGACAGGGTACAGTGGATGGCTACACCTTC	CASSWGQGTVDGYTF
TRBJ1-4	-	-	TRBV10-3	TGTGCCATCAGTGAGATAGGACAGTTTGAAAAACTGTTTTTT	CAISEIGQFEKLFF
TRBJ1-4	-	-	TRBV5-4	TGTGCCAGCAGCACGGACGCAACTAATGAAAAACTGTTTTTT	CASSTDATNEKLFF
TRBJ1-2	once	-	TRBV28	TGTGCCAGCAGTTTATCTGGCTATGGCTACACCTTC	CASSLSGYGYTF
TRBJ2-7	-	-	TRBV12-5	TGTGCTAGTGGTTTGGGACAGTCCTACGAGCAGTACTTC	CASGLGQSYEQYF
TRBJ1-5	-	-	TRBV19	TGTGCCAGTAGTATTCGGGGGTCTCAGCCCCAGCATTTT	CASSIRGSQPQHF
TRBJ2-7	-	TRBD2	TRBV2	TGTGCCAGCAGCCTCGCGGGGGGCTTCCTCTCCTACGAGCAGTACTTC	CASSLAGGFLSYEQYF